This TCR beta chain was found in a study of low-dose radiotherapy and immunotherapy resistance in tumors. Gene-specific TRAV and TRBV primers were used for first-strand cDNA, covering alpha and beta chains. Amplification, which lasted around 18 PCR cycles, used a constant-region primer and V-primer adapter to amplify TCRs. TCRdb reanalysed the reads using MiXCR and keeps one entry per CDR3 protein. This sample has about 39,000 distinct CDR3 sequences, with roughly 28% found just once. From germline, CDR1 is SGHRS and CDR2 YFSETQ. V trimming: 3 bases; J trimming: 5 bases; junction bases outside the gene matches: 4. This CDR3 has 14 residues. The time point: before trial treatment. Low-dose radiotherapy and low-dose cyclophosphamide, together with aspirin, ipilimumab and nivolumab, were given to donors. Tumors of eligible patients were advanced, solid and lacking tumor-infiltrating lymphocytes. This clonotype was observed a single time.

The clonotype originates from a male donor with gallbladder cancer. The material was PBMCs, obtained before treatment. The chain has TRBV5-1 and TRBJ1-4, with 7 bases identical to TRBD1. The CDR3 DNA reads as TGCGCCAGCAGCTACCAGGGACAGAATGAAAAACTGTTTTTT. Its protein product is CASSYQGQNEKLFF.